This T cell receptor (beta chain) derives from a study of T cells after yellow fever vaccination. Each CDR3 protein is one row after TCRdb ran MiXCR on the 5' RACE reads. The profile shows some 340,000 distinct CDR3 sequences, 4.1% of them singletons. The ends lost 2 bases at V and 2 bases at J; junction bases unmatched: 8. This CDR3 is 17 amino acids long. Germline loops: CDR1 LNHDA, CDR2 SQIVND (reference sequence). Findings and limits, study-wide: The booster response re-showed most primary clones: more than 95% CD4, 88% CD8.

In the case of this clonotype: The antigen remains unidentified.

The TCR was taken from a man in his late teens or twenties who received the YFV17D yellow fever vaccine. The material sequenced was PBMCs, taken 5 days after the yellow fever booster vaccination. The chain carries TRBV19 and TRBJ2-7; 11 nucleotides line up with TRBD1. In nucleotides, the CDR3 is TGTGCCAGTAGTATACGGACAGGGGGCTTAAGGACCTACGAGCAGTACTTC. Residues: CASSIRTGGLRTYEQYF. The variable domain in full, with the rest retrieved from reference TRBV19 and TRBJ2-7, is DGGITQSPKYLFRKEGQNVTLSCEQNLNHDAMYWYRQDPGQGLRLIYYSQIVNDFQKGDIAEGYSVSREKKESFPLTVTSAQKNPTAFYLCASSIRTGGLRTYEQYFGPGTRLTVT.